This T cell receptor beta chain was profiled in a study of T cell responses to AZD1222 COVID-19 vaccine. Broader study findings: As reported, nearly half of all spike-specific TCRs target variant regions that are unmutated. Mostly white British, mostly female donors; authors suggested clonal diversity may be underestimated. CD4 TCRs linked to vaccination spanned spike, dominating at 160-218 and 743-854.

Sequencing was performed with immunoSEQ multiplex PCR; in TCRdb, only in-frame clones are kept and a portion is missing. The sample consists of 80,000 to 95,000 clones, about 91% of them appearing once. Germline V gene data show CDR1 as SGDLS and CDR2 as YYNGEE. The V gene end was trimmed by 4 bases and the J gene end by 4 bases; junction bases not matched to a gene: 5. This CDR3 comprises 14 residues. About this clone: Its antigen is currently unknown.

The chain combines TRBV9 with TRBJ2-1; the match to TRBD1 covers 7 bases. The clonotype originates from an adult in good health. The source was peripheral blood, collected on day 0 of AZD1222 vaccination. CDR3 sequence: CASSTRDRYNEQFF. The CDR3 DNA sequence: TGTGCCAGCAGCACACGGGACAGATACAATGAGCAGTTCTTC.